The sequence of this T cell receptor (beta chain) was determined in a study of T cells in Graves' hyperthyroidism and ophthalmopathy. General study results and limits: Blood shared most expanded thyroid clonotypes above 0.001.

This clonotype was counted between two and nine times. Its antigen is undetermined. Patients having uncontrolled infection, another autoimmune disease, pregnancy or lactation were not included. Diagnostic decisions used clinical symptoms, serum thyroxine and TRAb, thyroid ultrasound and orbital computed tomography. Germline V gives CDR1 MNHEY, CDR2 SMNVEV (reference sequence). This CDR3 has 16 amino acids. The V end lost 8 bases, the J end lost 4 bases, and 23 bases lay between the germline ends. The CDR3 regions of TCR beta were amplified from RNA transcripts. The study used the HTBI primer set for a first-round RT-PCR of the TCR CDR3. Using its own MiXCR run on the multiplex PCR reads, TCRdb lists one record per CDR3 protein. The sample contains hundreds of thousands of distinct CDR3 sequences, under 15% of which appear only once.

The receptor was derived from a woman aged 40 to 50 with Graves' ophthalmopathy. The chain is built from TRBV27 and TRBJ1-2; the D gene is possibly TRBD1 (6 bases). Sequenced material: blood. CDR3 in DNA: TGTGCCAGCGGAAAACAGGGTTCTCGTTTGAGCTATGGCTACACCTTC. The encoded protein is CASGKQGSRLSYGYTF.